Listed here are 16 T cell receptor beta chains from one sample, sequenced in a study of blood T cell repertoires in COVID-19. The data were produced by immunoSEQ multiplex PCR, yet TCRdb's version contains in-frame clones alone and is incomplete. The sample has 200,000 or so clones, roughly nine tenths seen once; the top ten hold under 3.5%. The source material was PBMCs or T cells enriched from blood (not recorded which). The source is a woman younger than 30 in a cohort exposed to, infected with or recovered from COVID-19 (not recorded which).

Within the sample, this clone is medium-sized (0.01 to 0.1%). The V and J genes are TRBV4-2 and TRBJ2-5; 10 nucleotides agree with TRBD2. Losses at the gene ends were 6 bases for V and 0 bases for J; bases not matched to a gene: 4. The CDR3 is 15 amino acids. Germline V gene sequence: CDR1 LGHNA, CDR2 YNFKEQ. The CDR3 loop reads CASRPGTSDQETQYF. The CDR3 bases are TGTGCCAGCAGACCCGGGACTAGCGACCAAGAGACCCAGTACTTC.

This sequence joins TRBV7-9 and TRBJ1-5, with 11 positions matching TRBD1. The junction had 7 bases not matched to a gene; V was cut back by 5 bases and J by 4 bases. The length of the CDR3 is 16 residues. Germline lookup yields CDR1 SEHNR and CDR2 FQNEAQ (reference sequence). CDR3 DNA sequence: TGTGCCAGCAGCGCCGCTGGGACAGGGGGGAATCAGCCCCAGCATTTT. It specifies CASSAAGTGGNQPQHF.

The V gene is TRBV19, the J gene TRBJ1-5; tentatively, D is TRBD1 (5 bases). Trimming removed 7 bases from V and 3 bases from J, with 16 bases in between. From germline, CDR1 is LNHDA and CDR2 SQIVND (reference sequence). This CDR3 is built from 15 residues. CDR3 nucleotides: TGTGCCAGTACCCCGACAGAATGGGACAATCAGCCCCAGCATTTT. It encodes CASTPTEWDNQPQHF. The variable domain in full, completed from reference TRBV19 and TRBJ1-5, reads DGGITQSPKYLFRKEGQNVTLSCEQNLNHDAMYWYRQDPGQGLRLIYYSQIVNDFQKGDIAEGYSVSREKKESFPLTVTSAQKNPTAFYLCASTPTEWDNQPQHFGDGTRLSIL.

CDR3 protein: CASNLGQGANTEAFF. CDR3 bases: TGTGCCAGCAACTTAGGGCAGGGGGCGAACACTGAAGCTTTCTTT. The chain couples TRBV28 to TRBJ1-1, with 8 bases matching TRBD1. The J segment lost 1 base and the V segment lost 7 bases, leaving 8 bases of the junction unmatched. Germline CDR1 MDHEN, CDR2 SYDVKM. CDR3 length equals 15 residues.

This clone was seen more than once but under ten times. The chain has TRBV4-1 and TRBJ1-1; tentatively, D is TRBD1 (5 bases). Trimming pared 7 bases from V and 3 bases from J, leaving 21 bases between. The CDR3 totals 16 residues. Germline CDR1 reads MGHRA; CDR2 reads YSYEKL. CDR3 protein: CASTPVQGTFDTEAFF. DNA of the CDR3: TGCGCCAGCACCCCGGTCCAGGGCACTTTCGACACTGAAGCTTTCTTT.

The chain uses TRBV4-1 and TRBJ1-6; D not resolved. This CDR3 region has 17 residues. Trimming cost V 3 bases and J 3 bases, with 15 bases left between them. The germline gives CDR1 MGHRA, CDR2 YSYEKL. CDR3 sequence (DNA): TGCGCCAGCAGCCAGACGCCGAGGGCCCTCTATAATTCACCCCTCCACTTT. Translation: CASSQTPRALYNSPLHF.

The chain carries TRBV10-3 and TRBJ1-2; 11 bases line up with TRBD1. CDR1 is ENHRY and CDR2 is SYGVKD in the germline V gene. Trimming cost V 7 bases and J 4 bases; bases outside gene matches: 11. This CDR3 is built from 16 residues. For the CDR3, the DNA is TGTGCCATCACCCAAACCGGGACAGGGGGGGTCTATGGCTACACCTTC. It specifies CAITQTGTGGVYGYTF.

The DNA for the CDR3 is TGTGCCAGCAGTGAATATAACAGGGACACTGAAGCTTTCTTT. Its translation is CASSEYNRDTEAFF. The chain carries TRBV25-1 and TRBJ1-1; a possible D gene is TRBD1 (6 bases). CDR1 and CDR2 (germline): MGHDK, SYGVNS. This CDR3 has 14 residues. The V and J ends lost 0 bases and 3 bases respectively, with 8 bases between them. Full variable domain (remainder filled in from reference TRBV25-1 and TRBJ1-1): EADIYQTPRYLVIGTGKKITLECSQTMGHDKMYWYQQDPGMELHLIHYSYGVNSTEKGDLSSESTVSRIRTEHFPLTLESARPSHTSQYLCASSEYNRDTEAFFGQGTRLTVV.

The chain links TRBV6-5 to TRBJ1-2; possibly TRBD1 for D (5 bases). Germline CDR1 MNHEY, CDR2 SVGAGI. Trimming shortened V by 5 bases and J by 8 bases, and 9 bases separated the two germline ends. The CDR3 is 11 residues long. CDR3 bases: TGTGCCAGCAGTACGGGGGGAGGCTACACCTTC. It codes for CASSTGGGYTF.

This clone was seen only once. This rearrangement joins TRBV7-9 to TRBJ2-7; TRBD1 might be the D (6 bases). Germline loops: CDR1 SEHNR, CDR2 FQNEAQ (reference sequence). V lost 5 bases and J 2 bases, leaving 10 bases between the germline ends. This CDR3 region has 13 residues. The DNA of the CDR3 is TGTGCCAGCAGCCCACAGGGACCCTACGAGCAGTACTTC. Its protein is CASSPQGPYEQYF.

The chain combines TRBV7-9 with TRBJ1-2; TRBD1 aligns across 7 bases. The CDR3 is 16 amino acids. The V segment lost 1 base and the J segment 4 bases; nucleotides outside the gene matches: 9. Germline loops: CDR1 SEHNR, CDR2 FQNEAQ (reference sequence). CDR3 region: CASSLDRGPGGYGYTF. The CDR3 DNA sequence: TGTGCCAGCAGCTTAGATAGGGGGCCCGGCGGCTATGGCTACACCTTC.

This clone was recorded a few times. The chain has TRBV7-9 and TRBJ2-2; TRBD2 aligns across 8 bases. V was clipped by 6 bases and J by 3 bases; unmatched bases: 12. This CDR3 region has 17 residues. CDR1 and CDR2 (germline): SEHNR, FQNEAQ (reference sequence). The CDR3 bases are TGTGCCAGCAGAAATATTGCGGGACTAGGGGACACCGGGGAGCTGTTTTTT. Its translation is CASRNIAGLGDTGELFF.

The CDR3 loop reads CASSLGGGYEQYF. The DNA for the CDR3 is TGTGCCAGCAGCTTAGGCGGGGGTTACGAGCAGTACTTC. J is TRBJ2-7 and V is TRBV7-8; 7 bases align to TRBD2. The ends lost 1 base at V and 4 bases at J; junction bases unmatched: 1. Germline values: CDR1 SGHVS, CDR2 FQNEAQ. This CDR3 spans 13 amino acids. The entire variable domain, with the rest obtained from reference TRBV7-8 and TRBJ2-7, is as follows: GAGVSQSPRYKVAKRGQDVALRCDPISGHVSLFWYQQALGQGPEFLTYFQNEAQLDKSGLPSDRFFAERPEGSVSTLKIQRTQQEDSAVYLCASSLGGGYEQYFGPGTRLTVT.

As for this clone: Sequence at one end of the junction differs from germline and may be a read error. The rearrangement uses TRBV7-7 and TRBJ2-1; 11 nucleotides agree with TRBD2. The CDR3 spans 16 residues. Germline V gene sequence: CDR1 SSHAT, CDR2 FNYEAQ (reference sequence). The CDR3 here is CASSLGTSGLYNEQFF. CDR3 in DNA: TGTGCTAGCAGCTTGGGGACTAGCGGCCTCTACAATGAGCAGTTCTTC.

This rearrangement joins TRBV15 to TRBJ1-3, with 9 bases lining up with TRBD1. With V trimmed by 4 bases and J by 2 bases, 6 bases remained unmatched. The CDR3 is 16 residues long. The germline V gene encodes CDR1 LNHNV and CDR2 YYDKDF (reference sequence). The CDR3 DNA sequence: TGTGCCACCAGCACCAGACAGGGGGTGGCTGGAAACACCATATATTTT. Its translation is CATSTRQGVAGNTIYF.

This clone was counted only a few times. The rearrangement links TRBV6-5 to TRBJ1-4; 7 positions agree with TRBD1. Germline CDR1 MNHEY, CDR2 SVGAGI. This CDR3 spans 14 amino acids. V lost 2 bases to trimming and J lost 8 bases; unmatched junction nucleotides: 5. CDR3 coding DNA: TGTGCCAGCAGTTACGGGGGACAGACCGAAAAACTGTTTTTT. It is translated as CASSYGGQTEKLFF.